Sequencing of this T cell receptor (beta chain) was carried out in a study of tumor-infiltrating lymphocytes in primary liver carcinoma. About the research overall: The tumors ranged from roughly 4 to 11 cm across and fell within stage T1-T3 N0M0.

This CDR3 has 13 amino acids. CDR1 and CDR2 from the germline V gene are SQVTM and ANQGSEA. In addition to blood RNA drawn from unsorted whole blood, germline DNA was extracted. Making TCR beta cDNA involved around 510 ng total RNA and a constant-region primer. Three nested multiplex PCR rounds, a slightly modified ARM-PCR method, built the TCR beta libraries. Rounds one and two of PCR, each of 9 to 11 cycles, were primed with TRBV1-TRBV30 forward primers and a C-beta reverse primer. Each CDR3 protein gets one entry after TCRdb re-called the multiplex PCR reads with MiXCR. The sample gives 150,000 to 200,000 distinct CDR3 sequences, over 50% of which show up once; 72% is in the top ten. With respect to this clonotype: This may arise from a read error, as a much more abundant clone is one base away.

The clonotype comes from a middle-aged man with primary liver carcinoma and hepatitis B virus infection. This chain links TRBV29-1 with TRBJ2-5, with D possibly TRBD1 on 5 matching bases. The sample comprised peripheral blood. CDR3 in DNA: TGCAGCGCGGACAACAGGTTACAAGAGATCCAGTACTTC. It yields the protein CSADNRLQEIQYF.